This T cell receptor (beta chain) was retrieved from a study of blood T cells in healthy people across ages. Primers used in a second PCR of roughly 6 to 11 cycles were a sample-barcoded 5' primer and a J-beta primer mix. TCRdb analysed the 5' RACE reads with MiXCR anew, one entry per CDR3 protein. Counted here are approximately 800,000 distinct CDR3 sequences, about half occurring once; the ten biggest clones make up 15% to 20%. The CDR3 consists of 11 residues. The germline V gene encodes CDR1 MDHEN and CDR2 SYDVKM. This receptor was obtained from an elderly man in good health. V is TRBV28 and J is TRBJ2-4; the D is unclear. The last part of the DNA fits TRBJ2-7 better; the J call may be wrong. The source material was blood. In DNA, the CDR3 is TGTGCCAGCAGACTCGACTTCGAGCAGTACTTC. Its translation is CASRLDFEQYF.